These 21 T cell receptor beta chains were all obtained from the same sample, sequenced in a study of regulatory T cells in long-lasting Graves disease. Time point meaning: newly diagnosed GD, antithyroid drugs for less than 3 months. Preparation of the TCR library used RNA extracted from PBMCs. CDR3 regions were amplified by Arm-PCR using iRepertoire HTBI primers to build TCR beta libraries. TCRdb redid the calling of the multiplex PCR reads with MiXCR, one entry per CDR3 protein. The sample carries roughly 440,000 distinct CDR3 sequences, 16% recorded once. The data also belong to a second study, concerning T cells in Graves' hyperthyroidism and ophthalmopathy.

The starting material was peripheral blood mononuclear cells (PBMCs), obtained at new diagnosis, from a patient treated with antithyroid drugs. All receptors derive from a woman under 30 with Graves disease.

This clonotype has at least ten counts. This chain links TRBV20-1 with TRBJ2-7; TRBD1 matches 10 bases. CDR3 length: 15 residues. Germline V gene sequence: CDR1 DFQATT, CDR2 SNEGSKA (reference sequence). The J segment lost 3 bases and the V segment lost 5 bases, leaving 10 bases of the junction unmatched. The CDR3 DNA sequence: TGCAGTGCTGCTCCCCCGGGACAGGGGCTCTACGAGCAGTACTTC. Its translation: CSAAPPGQGLYEQYF.

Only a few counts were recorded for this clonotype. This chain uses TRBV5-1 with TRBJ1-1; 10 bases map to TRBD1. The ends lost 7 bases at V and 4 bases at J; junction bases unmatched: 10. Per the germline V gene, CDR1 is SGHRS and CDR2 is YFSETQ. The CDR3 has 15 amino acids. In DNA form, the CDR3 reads TGCGCCAGCGGAACCGGGACAGGGGTCGGCACTGAAGCTTTCTTT. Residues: CASGTGTGVGTEAFF.

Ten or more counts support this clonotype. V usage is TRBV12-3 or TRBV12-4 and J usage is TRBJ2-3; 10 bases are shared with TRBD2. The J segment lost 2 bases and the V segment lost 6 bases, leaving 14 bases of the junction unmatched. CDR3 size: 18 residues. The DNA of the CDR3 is TGTGCCAGCAGGCGGAGCGGGAGGGCTCGATCGGACACAGATACGCAGTATTTT. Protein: CASRRSGRARSDTDTQYF.

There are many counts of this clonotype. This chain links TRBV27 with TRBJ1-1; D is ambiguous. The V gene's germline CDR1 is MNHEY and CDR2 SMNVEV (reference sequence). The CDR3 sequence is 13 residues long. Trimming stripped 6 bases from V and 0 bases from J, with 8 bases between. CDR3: CASSPALNTEAFF. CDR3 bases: TGTGCCAGCAGCCCTGCCTTGAACACTGAAGCTTTCTTT.

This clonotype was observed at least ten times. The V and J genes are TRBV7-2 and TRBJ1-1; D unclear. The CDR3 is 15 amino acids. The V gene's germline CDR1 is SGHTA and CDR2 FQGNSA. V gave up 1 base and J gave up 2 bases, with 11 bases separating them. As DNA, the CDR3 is TGTGCCAGCAGCTTAGTGAGAAGGGATAACACTGAAGCTTTCTTT. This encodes CASSLVRRDNTEAFF.

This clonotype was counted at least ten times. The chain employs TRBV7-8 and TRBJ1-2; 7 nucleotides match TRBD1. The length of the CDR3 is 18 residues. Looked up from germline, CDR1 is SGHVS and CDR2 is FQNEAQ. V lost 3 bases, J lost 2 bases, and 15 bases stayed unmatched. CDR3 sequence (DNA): TGTGCCAGCAGCTTTAACCTCCGGGACAGCCGCTTAAACTATGGCTACACCTTC. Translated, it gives CASSFNLRDSRLNYGYTF.

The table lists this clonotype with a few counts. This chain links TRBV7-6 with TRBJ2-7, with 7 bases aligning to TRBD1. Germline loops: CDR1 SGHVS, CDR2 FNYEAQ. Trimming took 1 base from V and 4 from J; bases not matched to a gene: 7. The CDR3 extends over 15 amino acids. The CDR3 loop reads CASSLDRTGLYEQYF. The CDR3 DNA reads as TGTGCCAGCAGCTTAGACCGGACAGGCCTATACGAGCAGTACTTC.

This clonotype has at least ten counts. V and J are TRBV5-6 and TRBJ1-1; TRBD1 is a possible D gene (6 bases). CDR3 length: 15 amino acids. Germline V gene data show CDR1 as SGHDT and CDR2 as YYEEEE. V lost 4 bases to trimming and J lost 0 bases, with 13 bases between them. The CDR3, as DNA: TGTGCCAGCAGCAACCCGGACAGTATGAACACTGAAGCTTTCTTT. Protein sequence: CASSNPDSMNTEAFF. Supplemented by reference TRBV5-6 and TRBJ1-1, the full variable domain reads DAGVTQSPTHLIKTRGQQVTLRCSPKSGHDTVSWYQQALGQGPQFIFQYYEEEERQRGNFPDRFSGHQFPNYSSELNVNALLLGDSALYLCASSNPDSMNTEAFFGQGTRLTVV.

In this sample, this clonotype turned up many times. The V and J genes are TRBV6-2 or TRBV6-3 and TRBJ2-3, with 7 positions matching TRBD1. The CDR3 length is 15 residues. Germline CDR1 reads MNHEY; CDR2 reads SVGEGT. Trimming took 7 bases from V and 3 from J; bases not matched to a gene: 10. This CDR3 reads CASTLETGFTDTQYF. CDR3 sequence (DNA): TGTGCCAGCACGCTCGAGACAGGGTTTACAGATACGCAGTATTTT.

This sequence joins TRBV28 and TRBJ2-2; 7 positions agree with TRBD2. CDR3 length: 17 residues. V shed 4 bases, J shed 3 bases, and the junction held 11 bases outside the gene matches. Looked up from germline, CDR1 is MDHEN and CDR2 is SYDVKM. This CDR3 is CASSSPRAGDYTGELFF. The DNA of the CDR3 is TGTGCCAGCAGTTCGCCTCGCGCGGGAGATTACACCGGGGAGCTGTTTTTT. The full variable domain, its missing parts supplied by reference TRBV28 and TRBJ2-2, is DVKVTQSSRYLVKRTGEKVFLECVQDMDHENMFWYRQDPGLGLRLIYFSYDVKMKEKGDIPEGYSVSREKKERFSLILESASTNQTSMYLCASSSPRAGDYTGELFFGEGSRLTVL.

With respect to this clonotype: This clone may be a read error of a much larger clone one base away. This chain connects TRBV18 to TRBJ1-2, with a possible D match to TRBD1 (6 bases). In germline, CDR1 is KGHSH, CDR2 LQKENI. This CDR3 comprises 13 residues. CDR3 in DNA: TGTGGCAGCTCACCAGAACAGGGCAGTGGCTACACCTTC. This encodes CGSSPEQGSGYTF.

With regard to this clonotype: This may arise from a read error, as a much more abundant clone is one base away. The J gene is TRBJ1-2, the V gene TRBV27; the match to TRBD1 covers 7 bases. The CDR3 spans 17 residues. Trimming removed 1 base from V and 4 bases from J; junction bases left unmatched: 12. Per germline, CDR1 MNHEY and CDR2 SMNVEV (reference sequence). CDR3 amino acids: CASSLYSRQGFSYGYTF. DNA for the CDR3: TGTGCCAGCAGTTTATACTCGAGACAGGGATTTAGCTATGGCTACACCTTC.

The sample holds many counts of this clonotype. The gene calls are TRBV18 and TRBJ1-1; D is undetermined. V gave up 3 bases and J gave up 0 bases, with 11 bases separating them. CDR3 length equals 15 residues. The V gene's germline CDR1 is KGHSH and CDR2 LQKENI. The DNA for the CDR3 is TGTGCCAGCTCACCTATGGGTCAATTGAACACTGAAGCTTTCTTT. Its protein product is CASSPMGQLNTEAFF.

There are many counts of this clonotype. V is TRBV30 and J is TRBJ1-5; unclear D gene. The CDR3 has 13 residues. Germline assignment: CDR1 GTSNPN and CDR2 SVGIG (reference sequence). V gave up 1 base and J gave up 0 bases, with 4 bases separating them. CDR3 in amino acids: CAWSAYSNQPQHF. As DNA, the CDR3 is TGTGCCTGGAGTGCGTATAGCAATCAGCCCCAGCATTTT.

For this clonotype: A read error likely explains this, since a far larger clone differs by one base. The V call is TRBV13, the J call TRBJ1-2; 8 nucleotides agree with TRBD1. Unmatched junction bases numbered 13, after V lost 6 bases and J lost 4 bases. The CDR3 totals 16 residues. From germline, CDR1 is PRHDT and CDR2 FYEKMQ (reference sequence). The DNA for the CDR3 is TGTGCCAGCAGTACCAGACAGGGGTTTTCCTCCTATGGCTACACCTTC. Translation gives CASSTRQGFSSYGYTF.

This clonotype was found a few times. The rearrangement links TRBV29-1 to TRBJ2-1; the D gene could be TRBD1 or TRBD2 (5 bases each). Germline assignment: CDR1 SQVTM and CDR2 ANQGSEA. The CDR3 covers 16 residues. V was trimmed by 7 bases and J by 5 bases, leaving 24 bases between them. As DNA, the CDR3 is TGCAGCGGTCGCACCGGGACCTCATCCCCCCACAATGAGCAGTTCTTC. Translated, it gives CSGRTGTSSPHNEQFF.

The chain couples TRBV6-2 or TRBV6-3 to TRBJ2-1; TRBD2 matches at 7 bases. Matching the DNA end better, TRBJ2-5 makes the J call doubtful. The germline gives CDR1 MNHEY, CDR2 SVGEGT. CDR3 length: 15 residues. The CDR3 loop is CASSYEGGRGETQYF. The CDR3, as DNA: TGTGCCAGCAGTTACGAGGGCGGGAGAGGGGAGACCCAGTACTTC.

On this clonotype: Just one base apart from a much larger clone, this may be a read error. The CDR3 sequence: CSARTSGSFETRYF. CDR3 coding DNA: TGCAGTGCTAGGACTAGCGGGAGCTTTGAGACCCGGTACTTC. The V and J genes are TRBV20-1 and TRBJ2-5; 12 positions match TRBD2. From germline, CDR1 is DFQATT and CDR2 SNEGSKA (reference sequence). The CDR3 has 14 residues.

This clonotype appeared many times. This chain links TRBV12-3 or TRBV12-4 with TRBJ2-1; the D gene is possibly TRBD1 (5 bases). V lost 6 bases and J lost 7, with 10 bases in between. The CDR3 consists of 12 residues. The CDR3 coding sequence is TGTGCCAGCAGCGGTGGGGCTAATGAGCAGTTCTTC. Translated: CASSGGANEQFF.

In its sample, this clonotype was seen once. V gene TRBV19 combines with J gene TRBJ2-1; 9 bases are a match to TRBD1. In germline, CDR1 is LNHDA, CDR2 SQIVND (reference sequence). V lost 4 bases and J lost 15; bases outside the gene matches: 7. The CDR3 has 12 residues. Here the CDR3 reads CASSRRDRAGFF. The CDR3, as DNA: TGTGCCAGTAGTAGGAGGGACAGGGCAGGGTTCTTC.

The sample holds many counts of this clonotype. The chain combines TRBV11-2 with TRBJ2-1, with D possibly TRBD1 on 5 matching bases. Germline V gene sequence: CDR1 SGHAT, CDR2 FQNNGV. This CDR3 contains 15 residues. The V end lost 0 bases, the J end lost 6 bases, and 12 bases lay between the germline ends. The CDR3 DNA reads TGTGCCAGCAGCTTAGATCGTGGACAAAGCAATGAGCAGTTCTTC. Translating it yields CASSLDRGQSNEQFF.